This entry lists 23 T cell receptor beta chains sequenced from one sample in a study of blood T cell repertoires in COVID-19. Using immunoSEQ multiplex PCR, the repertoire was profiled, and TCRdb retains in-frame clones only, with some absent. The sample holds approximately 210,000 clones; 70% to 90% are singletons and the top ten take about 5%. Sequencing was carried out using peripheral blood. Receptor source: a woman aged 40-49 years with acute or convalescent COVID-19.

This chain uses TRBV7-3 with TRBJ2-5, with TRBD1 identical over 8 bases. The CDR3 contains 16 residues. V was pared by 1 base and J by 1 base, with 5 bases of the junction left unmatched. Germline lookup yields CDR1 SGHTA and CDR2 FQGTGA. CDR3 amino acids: CASSLIPDRGQETQYF. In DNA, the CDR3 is TGTGCCAGCAGCTTAATCCCAGACAGGGGCCAAGAGACCCAGTACTTC.

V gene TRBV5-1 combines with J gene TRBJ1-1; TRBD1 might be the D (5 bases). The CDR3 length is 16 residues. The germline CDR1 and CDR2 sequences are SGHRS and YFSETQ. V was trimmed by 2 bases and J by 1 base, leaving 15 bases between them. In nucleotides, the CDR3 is TGCGCCAGCAGCTTAGGGTTTGGGGGGTGGAACACTGAAGCTTTCTTT. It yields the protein CASSLGFGGWNTEAFF.

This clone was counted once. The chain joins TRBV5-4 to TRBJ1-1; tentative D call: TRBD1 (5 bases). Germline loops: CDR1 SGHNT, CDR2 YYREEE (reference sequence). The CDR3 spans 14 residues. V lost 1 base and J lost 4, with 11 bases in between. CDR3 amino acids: CASSLTGEGTEAFF. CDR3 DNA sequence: TGTGCCAGCAGCTTGACGGGGGAAGGCACTGAAGCTTTCTTT.

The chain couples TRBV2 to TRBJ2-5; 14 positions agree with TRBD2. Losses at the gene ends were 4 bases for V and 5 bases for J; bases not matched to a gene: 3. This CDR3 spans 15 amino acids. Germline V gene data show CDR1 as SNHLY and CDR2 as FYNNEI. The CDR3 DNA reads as TGTGCCAGCAGTGTGGGACTAGCGGGGGTTGAGACCCAGTACTTC. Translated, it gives CASSVGLAGVETQYF. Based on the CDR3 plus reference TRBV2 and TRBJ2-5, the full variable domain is EPEVTQTPSHQVTQMGQEVILRCVPISNHLYFYWYRQILGQKVEFLVSFYNNEISEKSEIFDDQFSVERPDGSNFTLKIRSTKLEDSAMYFCASSVGLAGVETQYFGPGTRLLVL.

The CDR3 nucleotides are TGTGCCAGCAGCCAAGACGCAGGGTGGTACACCTTC. It yields the protein CASSQDAGWYTF. The rearrangement uses TRBV3-1 (or the pseudogene TRBV3-2) and TRBJ1-2; TRBD1 might be the D (5 bases). CDR1 is LGHDT and CDR2 is YNNKEL in the germline V gene (reference sequence). This CDR3 spans 12 amino acids. Trimming shortened V by 0 bases and J by 11 bases, and 10 bases separated the two germline ends.

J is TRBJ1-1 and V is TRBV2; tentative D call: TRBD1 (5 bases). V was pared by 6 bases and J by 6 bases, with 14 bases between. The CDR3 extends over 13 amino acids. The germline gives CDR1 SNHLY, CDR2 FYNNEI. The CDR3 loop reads CASSPPGNPEAFF. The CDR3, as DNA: TGTGCCAGCAGCCCCCCAGGGAATCCTGAAGCTTTCTTT.

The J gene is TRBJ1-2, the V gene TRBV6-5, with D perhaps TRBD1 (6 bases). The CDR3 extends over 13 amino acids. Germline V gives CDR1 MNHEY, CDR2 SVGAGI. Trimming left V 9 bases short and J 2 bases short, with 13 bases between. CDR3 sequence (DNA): TGTGCCAGTAGGACAGATCTAAACTATGGCTACACCTTC. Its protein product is CASRTDLNYGYTF.

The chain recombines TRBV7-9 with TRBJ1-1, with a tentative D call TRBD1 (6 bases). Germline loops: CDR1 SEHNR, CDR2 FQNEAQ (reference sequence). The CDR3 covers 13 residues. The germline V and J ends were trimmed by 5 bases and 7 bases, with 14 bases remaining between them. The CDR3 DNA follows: TGTGCCAGCAGCCTCGGGACAACCAATGAAGCTTTCTTT. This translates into CASSLGTTNEAFF.

This chain's CDR3 is CASSEAGRVGGYTF. The CDR3 DNA reads as TGTGCCAGCAGTGAAGCGGGGAGGGTGGGTGGCTACACCTTC. The rearrangement joins TRBV6-1 to TRBJ1-2; D not resolved. With 0 bases removed from V and 7 bases from J, the gap between germline ends came to 12 bases. The CDR3 loop spans 14 amino acids. Germline V gives CDR1 MNHNS, CDR2 SASEGT.

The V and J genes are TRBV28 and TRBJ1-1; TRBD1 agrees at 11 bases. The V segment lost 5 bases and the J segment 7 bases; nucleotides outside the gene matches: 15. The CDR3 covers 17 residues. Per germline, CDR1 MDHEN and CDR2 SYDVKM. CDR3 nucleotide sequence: TGTGCCAGCAGTCCTTACGGACAGGGGGCTTTAAAGGGTGAAGCTTTCTTT. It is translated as CASSPYGQGALKGEAFF.

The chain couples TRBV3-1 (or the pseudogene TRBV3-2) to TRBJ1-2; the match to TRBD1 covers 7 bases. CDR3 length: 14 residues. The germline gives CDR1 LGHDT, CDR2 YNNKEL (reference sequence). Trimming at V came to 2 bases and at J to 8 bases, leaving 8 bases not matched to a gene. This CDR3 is CASSQTPQGRGYTF. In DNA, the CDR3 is TGTGCCAGCAGCCAAACCCCACAGGGGCGCGGCTACACCTTC.

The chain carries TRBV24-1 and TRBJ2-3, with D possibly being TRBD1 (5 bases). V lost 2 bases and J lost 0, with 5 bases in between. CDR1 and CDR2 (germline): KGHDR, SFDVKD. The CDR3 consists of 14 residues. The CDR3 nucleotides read TGTGCCACCAGTGATTCAGGGAGCACAGATACGCAGTATTTT. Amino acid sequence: CATSDSGSTDTQYF.

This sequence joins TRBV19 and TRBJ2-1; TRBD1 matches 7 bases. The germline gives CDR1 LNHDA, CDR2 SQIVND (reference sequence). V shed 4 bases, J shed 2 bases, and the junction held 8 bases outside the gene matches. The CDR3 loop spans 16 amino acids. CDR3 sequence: CASSTPTGNPYNEQFF. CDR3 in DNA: TGTGCCAGTAGTACCCCGACAGGGAATCCCTACAATGAGCAGTTCTTC.

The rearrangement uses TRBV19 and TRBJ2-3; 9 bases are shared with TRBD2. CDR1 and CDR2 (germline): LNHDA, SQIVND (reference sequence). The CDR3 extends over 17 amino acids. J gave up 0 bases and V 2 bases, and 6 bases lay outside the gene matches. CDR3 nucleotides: TGTGCCAGTAGTATATTGCTAGCGGGGTCTAGCACAGATACGCAGTATTTT. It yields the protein CASSILLAGSSTDTQYF. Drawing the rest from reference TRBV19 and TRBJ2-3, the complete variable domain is DGGITQSPKYLFRKEGQNVTLSCEQNLNHDAMYWYRQDPGQGLRLIYYSQIVNDFQKGDIAEGYSVSREKKESFPLTVTSAQKNPTAFYLCASSILLAGSSTDTQYFGPGTRLTVL.

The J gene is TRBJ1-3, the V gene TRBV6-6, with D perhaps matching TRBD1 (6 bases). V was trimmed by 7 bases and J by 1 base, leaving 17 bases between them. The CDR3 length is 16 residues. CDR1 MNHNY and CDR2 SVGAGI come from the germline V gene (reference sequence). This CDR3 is CASTSAQQGSGNTIYF. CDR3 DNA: TGTGCCAGCACCTCCGCCCAACAGGGATCTGGAAACACCATATATTTT.

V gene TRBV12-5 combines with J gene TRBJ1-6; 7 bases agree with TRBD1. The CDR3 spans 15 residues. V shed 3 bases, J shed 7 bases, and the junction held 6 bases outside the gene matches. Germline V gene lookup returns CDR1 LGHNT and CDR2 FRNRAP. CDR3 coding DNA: TGTGCTAGTGGTTTAGGTGACAGGGAGAATTCACCCCTCCACTTT. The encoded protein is CASGLGDRENSPLHF.

The CDR3 reads CASSPQDRAVAPLHF. The DNA of the CDR3 is TGTGCCAGCAGCCCCCAGGACAGGGCGGTCGCACCCCTCCACTTT. This chain joins TRBV7-8 and TRBJ1-6; 8 nucleotides match TRBD1. From germline, CDR1 is SGHVS and CDR2 FQNEAQ. CDR3 length: 15 amino acids. J lost 11 bases, V lost 5 bases, and 11 bases had no gene match. The full variable domain, its missing parts supplied by reference TRBV7-8 and TRBJ1-6, is GAGVSQSPRYKVAKRGQDVALRCDPISGHVSLFWYQQALGQGPEFLTYFQNEAQLDKSGLPSDRFFAERPEGSVSTLKIQRTQQEDSAVYLCASSPQDRAVAPLHFGNGTRLTVT.

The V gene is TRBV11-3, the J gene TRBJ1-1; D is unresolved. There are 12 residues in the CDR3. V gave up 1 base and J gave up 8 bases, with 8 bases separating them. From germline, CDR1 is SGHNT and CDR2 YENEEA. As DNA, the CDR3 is TGTGCCAGCAGCTTAGGGTCCAGGGAAGCTTTCTTT. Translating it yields CASSLGSREAFF.

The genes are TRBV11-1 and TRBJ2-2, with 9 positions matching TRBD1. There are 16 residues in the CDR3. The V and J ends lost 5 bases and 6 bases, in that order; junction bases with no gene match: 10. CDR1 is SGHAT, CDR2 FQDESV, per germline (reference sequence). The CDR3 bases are TGTGCCAGCAGCCGTACCGGGACAGGGTTGTCCGGGGAGCTGTTTTTT. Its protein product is CASSRTGTGLSGELFF. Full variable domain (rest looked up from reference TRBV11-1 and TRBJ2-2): EAEVAQSPRYKITEKSQAVAFWCDPISGHATLYWYRQILGQGPELLVQFQDESVVDDSQLPKDRFSAERLKGVDSTLKIQPAELGDSAMYLCASSRTGTGLSGELFFGEGSRLTVL.

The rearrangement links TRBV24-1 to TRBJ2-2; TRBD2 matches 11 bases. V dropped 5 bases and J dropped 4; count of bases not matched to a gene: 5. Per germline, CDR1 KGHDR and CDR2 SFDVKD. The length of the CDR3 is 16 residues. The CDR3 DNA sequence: TGTGCCACCAGTGGTACTGGACTAGCGGGCACCGGGGAGCTGTTTTTT. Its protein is CATSGTGLAGTGELFF.

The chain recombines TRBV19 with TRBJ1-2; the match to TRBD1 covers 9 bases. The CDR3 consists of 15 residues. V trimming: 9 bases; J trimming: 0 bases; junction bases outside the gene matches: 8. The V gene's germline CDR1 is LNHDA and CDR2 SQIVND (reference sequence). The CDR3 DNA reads TGTGCCAGCGAAAGAGGACAGGGGTCTAACTATGGCTACACCTTC. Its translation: CASERGQGSNYGYTF. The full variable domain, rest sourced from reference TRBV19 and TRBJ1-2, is DGGITQSPKYLFRKEGQNVTLSCEQNLNHDAMYWYRQDPGQGLRLIYYSQIVNDFQKGDIAEGYSVSREKKESFPLTVTSAQKNPTAFYLCASERGQGSNYGYTFGSGTRLTVV.

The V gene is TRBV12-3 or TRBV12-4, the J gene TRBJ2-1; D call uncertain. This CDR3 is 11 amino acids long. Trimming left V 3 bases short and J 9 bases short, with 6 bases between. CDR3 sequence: CASSLMSEQFF. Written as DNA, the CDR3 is TGTGCCAGCAGTTTGATGAGTGAGCAGTTCTTC.

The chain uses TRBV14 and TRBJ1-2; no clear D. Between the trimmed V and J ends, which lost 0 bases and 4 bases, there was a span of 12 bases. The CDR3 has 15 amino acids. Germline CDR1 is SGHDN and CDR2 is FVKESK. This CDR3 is CASSQDDPGSYGYTF. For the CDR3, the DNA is TGTGCCAGCAGCCAAGATGACCCGGGGAGCTATGGCTACACCTTC.